This T cell receptor beta chain was retrieved from a study of cytomegalovirus exposure and HLA in healthy donors. Only in-frame clones appear in the TCRdb table, and some are missing; sequencing was by immunoSEQ multiplex PCR. The top ten clones hold around 9% of a sample with 140,000 or so clones, about 91% of them seen once. Points from the study as a whole: The study labeled 170 or so TCR beta chains cytomegalovirus-associated.

This clone has a handful of counts. Its matching antigen is unknown. The material sequenced was PBMCs. This clonotype originated in a woman aged 18-35 years in good health and CMV-seropositive.

The DNA for the CDR3 is TGTGCCAGCAGCCGAAGGGGGCAAGGCAATCAGCCCCAGCATTTT. This translates into CASSRRGQGNQPQHF. V gene TRBV28 combines with J gene TRBJ1-5, with 7 bases identical to TRBD1. Germline loops: CDR1 MDHEN, CDR2 SYDVKM. The junction had 7 bases not matched to a gene; V was cut back by 6 bases and J by 2 bases. There are 15 residues in the CDR3.